Listed below are T cell receptor beta chains from one sample, sequenced in a study of PD-1 blockade in classical Hodgkin lymphoma. The assay was immunoSEQ multiplex PCR, and TCRdb's table has in-frame clones only and misses some. The data hold around 50,000 clones, with approximately 76% observed a single time. The sample in question was peripheral blood mononuclear cells (PBMCs), obtained before the fourth cycle of nivolumab. The receptors come from a human donor with classical Hodgkin lymphoma. Each CDR3 is given with its conserved first and last residue. Fields, in order: V gene, clone size, J gene, D gene, CDR3 protein, CDR3 DNA. A D gene is named only where the DNA matches it firmly. Part of the rows lack a size; the others show once, few, many or a class for expanded clones.

V: TRBV10-2; size: .; J: TRBJ2-1; D: TRBD2; CDR3: CASSESTSGTEQFF; DNA: TGCGCCAGCAGTGAGTCGACTAGCGGGACTGAGCAGTTCTTC
V: TRBV4-1; size: .; J: TRBJ1-4; D: .; CDR3: CASSHGGENEKLFF; DNA: TGCGCCAGCAGCCACGGAGGAGAGAATGAAAAACTGTTTTTT
V: TRBV6-5; size: .; J: TRBJ2-2; D: .; CDR3: CASRPRANTGELFF; DNA: TGTGCCAGCAGACCCAGGGCGAACACCGGGGAGCTGTTTTTT
V: TRBV5-6; size: many; J: TRBJ1-5; D: .; CDR3: CASSLAGNQPQHF; DNA: TGTGCCAGCAGCTTGGCTGGGAATCAGCCCCAGCATTTT
V: TRBV28; size: .; J: TRBJ1-3; D: .; CDR3: CASSSRNSGNTIYF; DNA: TGTGCCAGCAGTAGTCGTAACTCTGGAAACACCATATATTTT
V: TRBV7-7; size: .; J: TRBJ2-1; D: .; CDR3: CASSLRLVSSYNEQFF; DNA: TGTGCTAGCAGCTTACGATTGGTTAGCTCCTACAATGAGCAGTTCTTC
V: TRBV18; size: .; J: TRBJ1-1; D: .; CDR3: CASSPPTGTEAFF; DNA: TGTGCCAGCTCACCCCCTACAGGGACTGAAGCTTTCTTT
V: TRBV11-3; size: .; J: TRBJ2-7; D: .; CDR3: CASSLTLGAEPLHF; DNA: TGTGCCAGCAGCTTAACCTTAGGAGCTGAACCCCTTCACTTC
V: TRBV18; size: .; J: TRBJ2-7; D: .; CDR3: CASSPSRDNEQYF; DNA: TGTGCCAGCTCACCATCCAGGGACAACGAGCAGTACTTC
V: TRBV21-1; size: .; J: TRBJ2-7; D: .; CDR3: CASSNDPVGTSGSARERNEQYF; DNA: TGTGCCAGCAGCAACGATCCGGTCGGGACTAGCGGGAGCGCTCGGGAAAGGAACGAGCAGTACTTC
V: TRBV6-5; size: .; J: TRBJ1-5; D: .; CDR3: CASSTTFGDQPQHF; DNA: TGTGCCAGCAGTACAACCTTCGGTGACCAGCCCCAGCATTTT